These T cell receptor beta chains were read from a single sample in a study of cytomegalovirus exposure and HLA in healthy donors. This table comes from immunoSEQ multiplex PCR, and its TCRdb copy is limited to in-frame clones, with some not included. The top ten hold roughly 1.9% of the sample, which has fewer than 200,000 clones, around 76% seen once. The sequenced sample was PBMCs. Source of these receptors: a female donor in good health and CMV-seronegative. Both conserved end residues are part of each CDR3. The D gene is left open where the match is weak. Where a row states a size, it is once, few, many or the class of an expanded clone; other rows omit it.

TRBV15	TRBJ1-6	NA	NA	TGTGCCACCAGCGCCTTGGACGGAGGAGGATCACCCCTCCACTTT	CATSALDGGGSPLHF
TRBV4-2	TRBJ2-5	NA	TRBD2	TGTGCCAGCAGCCAAGAACTAGCGGGGTCCTTAGCGACCCAGTACTTC	CASSQELAGSLATQYF
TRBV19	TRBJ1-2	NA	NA	TGTGCCAGTAGTATCGGAGGAGAGGTCTATGGCTACACCTTC	CASSIGGEVYGYTF
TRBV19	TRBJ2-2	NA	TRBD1	TGTGCCAGTAGTAAAAAGACAGGGGGCTACACCGGGGAGCTGTTCTTT	CASSKKTGGYTGELFF
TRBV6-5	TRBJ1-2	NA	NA	TGTGCCAGCAGTTACGCCCGACAGGCGGGCTACACCTTC	CASSYARQAGYTF
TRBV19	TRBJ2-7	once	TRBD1	TGTGCCAGTAGCCCGGGACAGTCCTACGAGCAGTACTTC	CASSPGQSYEQYF
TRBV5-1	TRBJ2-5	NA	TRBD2	TGCGCCAGCAGCGGACGACTAGCGGGCGGACAAGAGACCCAGTACTTC	CASSGRLAGGQETQYF
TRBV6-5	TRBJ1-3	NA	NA	TGTGCCAGCAGTTACTCCAGGGTAGGATCCGGAAACACCATATATTTT	CASSYSRVGSGNTIYF
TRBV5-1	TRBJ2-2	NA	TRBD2	TGCGCCAGCAGCCCAGAACTAGCGGGACTTACCGGGGAGCTGTTTTTT	CASSPELAGLTGELFF
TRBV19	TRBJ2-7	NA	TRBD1	TGTGCCAGTATGGGGACAGGGTCACGAGAGCAGTACTTC	CASMGTGSREQYF
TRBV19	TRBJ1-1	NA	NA	TGTGCCAGTAGGCACACAGGGATGAACACTGAAGCTTTCTTT	CASRHTGMNTEAFF
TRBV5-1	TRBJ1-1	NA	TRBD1	TGCGCCAGCAGCCTGGCGACAGGGGTTGGAGCTTTCTTT	CASSLATGVGAFF
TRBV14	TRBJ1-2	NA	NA	TGTGCCAGCAGCCAAGATAGATCCGGGACCAGGGGTCCTACTCGGGGCTACACCTTC	CASSQDRSGTRGPTRGYTF
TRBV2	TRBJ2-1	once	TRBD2	TGTGCCAGCAGTGGGACGGGAGGGGGTGGAAATGAGCAGTTCTTC	CASSGTGGGGNEQFF
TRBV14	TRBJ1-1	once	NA	TGTGCCAGCAGCCAAGGCCGGGGGTACACTGAAGCTTTCTTT	CASSQGRGYTEAFF
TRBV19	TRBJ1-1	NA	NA	TGTGCCAGTAGTATTAACAGGGACCCCCTGGCGAACACTGAAGCTTTCTTT	CASSINRDPLANTEAFF
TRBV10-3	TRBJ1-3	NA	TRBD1	TGTGCCATCAGTGATTGGACAGGGGGTGGAAACACCATATATTTT	CAISDWTGGGNTIYF
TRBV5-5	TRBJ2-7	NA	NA	TGTGCCAGCAGCCGAGGAGGGTCCTTATCCTACGAGCAGTACTTC	CASSRGGSLSYEQYF
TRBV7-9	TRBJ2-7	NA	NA	TGTGCCAGCAGCCCAGGAGGGGGCAGGGACGAGCAGTACTTC	CASSPGGGRDEQYF
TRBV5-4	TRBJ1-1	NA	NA	TGTGCCAGCAGCTTTATCTCTGGGGGCACCACTGAAGCTTTCTTT	CASSFISGGTTEAFF
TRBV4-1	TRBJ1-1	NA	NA	TGCGCCAGCAGCTACCCAGGGGCAACGCCTGAAGCTTCCTTT	CASSYPGATPEASF
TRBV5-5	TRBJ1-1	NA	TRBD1	TGTGCCAGCAGACTATCACAGGGGGCATACACTGAAGCTTTCTTT	CASRLSQGAYTEAFF
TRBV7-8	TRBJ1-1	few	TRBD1	TGTGCCAGCAGCTTCGACAGGGGCGCTGAAGCTTTCTTT	CASSFDRGAEAFF
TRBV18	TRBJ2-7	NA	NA	TGTGCCAGCTCACCGGCTACGGGCAGGGAACAGTACTTC	CASSPATGREQYF
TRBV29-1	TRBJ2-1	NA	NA	TGCAGCGTTCTATCGGACGCGGGAACGTCCAATGAGCAGTTCTTC	CSVLSDAGTSNEQFF
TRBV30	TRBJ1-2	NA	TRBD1	TGTGCCTGGAGTACCGGGACAGGGGGTTATTCTTATGGCTACACCTTC	CAWSTGTGGYSYGYTF
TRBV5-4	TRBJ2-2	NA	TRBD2	TGTGCCAGCAGCTTGCAATCGGGAGGGCCCGGGACCGGGGAGCTGTTTTTT	CASSLQSGGPGTGELFF
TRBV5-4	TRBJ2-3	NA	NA	TGTGCCAGCAGCTCGGGGCAAGCTAGCGGCACAGATACGCAGTATTTT	CASSSGQASGTDTQYF
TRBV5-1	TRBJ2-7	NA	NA	TGCGCCAGCAGCTTGGCTGGACAGCCGTACGAGCAGTACTTC	CASSLAGQPYEQYF
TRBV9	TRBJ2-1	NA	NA	TGTGCCAGCAGCGTAGGTGACAGATACAATGAGCAGTTCTTC	CASSVGDRYNEQFF
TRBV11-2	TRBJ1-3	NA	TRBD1	TGTGCCAGCAGCCCTATATCCGGGACAGGGTACAACACCATATATTTT	CASSPISGTGYNTIYF
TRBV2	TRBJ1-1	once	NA	TGTGCCAGCAGTGAAGAGAGGGGGTCAATGAACACTGAAGCTTTCTTT	CASSEERGSMNTEAFF
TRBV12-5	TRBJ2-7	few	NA	TGTGCTAGTGGTTTGGGGACAGCCTACGAGCAGTACTTC	CASGLGTAYEQYF
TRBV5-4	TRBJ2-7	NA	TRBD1	TGTGCCAGCAGCCCGGGGACAGGCACCTACGAGCAGTACTTC	CASSPGTGTYEQYF
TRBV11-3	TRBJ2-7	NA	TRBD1	TGTGCCAGCAGCCAGACAGGGACCTACGAGCAGTACTTC	CASSQTGTYEQYF
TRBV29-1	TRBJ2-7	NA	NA	TGCAGCGTTGCCGGAGCCCTCTCCTACGAGCAGTACTTC	CSVAGALSYEQYF
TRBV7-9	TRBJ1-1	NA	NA	TGTGCCAGCAGCCCGGGCGTGAACAGGGCCACTGAAGCTTTCTTT	CASSPGVNRATEAFF
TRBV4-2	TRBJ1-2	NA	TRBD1	TGTGCCAGCAGCCTTACAGGGGGCGCCGGCTATGGCTACACCTTC	CASSLTGGAGYGYTF
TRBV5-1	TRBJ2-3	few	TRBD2	TGCGCCAGCGGAGGGACTAGTGCAGATACGCAGTATTTT	CASGGTSADTQYF
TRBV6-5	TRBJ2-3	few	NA	TGTGCCAGCACTCCCGGGGTAGCGGTAGATACGCAGTATTTT	CASTPGVAVDTQYF
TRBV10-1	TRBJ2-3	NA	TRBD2	TGCGCCAGCAGCGAAGGTACCGGGGGGGCAGATACGCAGTATTTT	CASSEGTGGADTQYF
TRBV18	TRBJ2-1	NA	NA	TGTGCCAGCTCACCGGGGCTTGAGCAGTTCTTC	CASSPGLEQFF
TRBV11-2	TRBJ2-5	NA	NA	TGTGCCAGCAGCCAACCGGGACTAGAGACCCAGTACTTC	CASSQPGLETQYF
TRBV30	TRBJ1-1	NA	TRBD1	TGTGCCTGGAGTCCAGGGGGCTGGAACACTGAAGCTTTCTTT	CAWSPGGWNTEAFF